This T cell receptor beta chain was captured by sequencing in a study of OX40 agonist ivuxolimab in advanced cancers. Overall study findings and caveats: Normalized expansion of T-cell clones was also low for some nonresponders.

The V end was cut by 5 bases, the J end by 1 base, with 14 bases between. This CDR3 is built from 15 residues. Germline V CDR1 and CDR2: LGHNA, YNFKEQ. Concerning this clone: What it binds is unknown.

Sequenced by immunoSEQ multiplex PCR; TCRdb stores in-frame clones only, minus some. The sample shows just under 85,000 clones, around 85% of them seen only once. This chain links TRBV4-2 with TRBJ2-5; maybe TRBD2 (6 bases). Material: CD4+ or CD8+ T cells sorted from blood, obtained in a trial of the OX40 agonist ivuxolimab. The sequence was obtained from an adult with an advanced solid tumor such as melanoma, head and neck, liver or kidney cancer. The DNA of the CDR3 is TGTGCCAGCAGCGTCGGGACTCCCCTCCAAGAGACCCAGTACTTC. Its protein product is CASSVGTPLQETQYF.